This entry lists 19 T cell receptor beta chains sequenced from one sample in a study of CD8+CD57+ T cells in acquired aplastic anemia. According to the study, genomic DNA was the template for TCR beta VDJ and CDR3 profiling. One entry per CDR3 protein, called by TCRdb with MiXCR from the reads. The table lists over 35,000 distinct CDR3 sequences, roughly 65% of them singletons. Source material: sorted CD4+, CD8+, or CD8+CD57+ T cells (not recorded which) from PBMCs. These receptors originate from a human donor in good health, serving as a control.

This clonotype showed up just once. This chain connects TRBV5-8 to TRBJ2-7; D gene ambiguous. CDR1 is SGHTS, CDR2 YDEGEE, per germline. The V end lost 1 base, the J end lost 0 bases, and 8 bases lay between the germline ends. The CDR3 covers 14 residues. DNA of the CDR3: TGTGCCAGCAGCTTGAGACTCAGCTCCTACGAGCAGTACTTC. It encodes CASSLRLSSYEQYF.

This clonotype is a singleton in its sample. The chain combines TRBV7-9 with TRBJ2-7; 7 bases agree with TRBD1. Germline loops: CDR1 SEHNR, CDR2 FQNEAQ (reference sequence). The CDR3 contains 14 residues. With V trimmed by 7 bases and J by 0 bases, 6 bases remained unmatched. CDR3 residues: CASTRAGGSYEQYF. In DNA form, the CDR3 reads TGTGCCAGCACCCGGGCAGGGGGCTCCTACGAGCAGTACTTC. The whole variable domain, filled in from reference TRBV7-9 and TRBJ2-7, reads DTGVSQNPRHKITKRGQNVTFRCDPISEHNRLYWYRQTLGQGPEFLTYFQNEAQLEKSRLLSDRFSAERPKGSFSTLEIQRTEQGDSAMYLCASTRAGGSYEQYFGPGTRLTVT.

Worth noting for this clonotype: A read error may account for a junction end that differs from germline. The rearrangement joins TRBV10-2 to TRBJ2-7, with 11 bases fitting TRBD1. Germline CDR1 reads WSHSY; CDR2 reads SAAADI. CDR3 length equals 12 residues. The chain's CDR3 is CASSAGTGGRDF. CDR3 bases: TGCGCCAGCAGCGCCGGGACAGGGGGGAGAGACTTC.

J is TRBJ2-7 and V is TRBV20-1; TRBD1 might be the D (6 bases). The CDR3 contains 14 residues. V was clipped by 4 bases and J by 0 bases, with 13 bases between them. The germline V gene has CDR1 DFQATT and CDR2 SNEGSKA (reference sequence). The CDR3 is CSATDRKGSYEQYF. The CDR3, as DNA: TGCAGTGCTACAGACAGGAAGGGCTCCTACGAGCAGTACTTC.

This rearrangement joins TRBV4-1 to TRBJ2-7; 7 nucleotides agree with TRBD2. Germline CDR1 MGHRA, CDR2 YSYEKL. This CDR3 has 15 amino acids. V gave up 3 bases and J gave up 0 bases; unmatched junction bases: 5. The CDR3 nucleotides are TGCGCCAGCAGCCACGGGACTACCTCCTCCTACGAGCAGTACTTC. This translates into CASSHGTTSSYEQYF.

To note about this clonotype: This could be a read error, since a much larger clone is one nucleotide away. This chain joins TRBV27 and TRBJ1-1, with TRBD1 as a possible D gene (5 bases). V lost 0 bases and J lost 6, with 14 bases in between. Germline values: CDR1 MNHEY, CDR2 SMNVEV (reference sequence). This CDR3 comprises 15 residues. CDR3 sequence reads: CASSLSLPGRAEAFF. DNA for the CDR3: TGTGCCAGCAGTTTATCTTTACCAGGGCGGGCTGAAGCTTTCTTT.

In DNA, the CDR3 is TGTGCCAGCAGCGCCCCCGGGACGAACAATGAGCAGTTCTTC. Translated, it gives CASSAPGTNNEQFF. The J gene is TRBJ2-1, the V gene TRBV14, with D perhaps being TRBD1 or TRBD2 (5 bases each). Trimming left V 5 bases short and J 5 bases short, with 13 bases between. The germline V gene encodes CDR1 SGHDN and CDR2 FVKESK. This CDR3 region has 14 residues.

J is TRBJ2-5 and V is TRBV15; 15 bases agree with TRBD2. After removal of 3 bases from V and 1 base from J, the junction contained 6 bases not matched to a gene. Germline lookup yields CDR1 LNHNV and CDR2 YYDKDF (reference sequence). The CDR3 loop spans 18 amino acids. CDR3 DNA sequence: TGTGCCACCAGCAGTTCCGGGACTAGCGGGGGGCCCCAAGAGACCCAGTACTTC. Translating gives CATSSSGTSGGPQETQYF.

This clonotype was recorded many times. V and J are TRBV11-1 and TRBJ1-3; 9 nucleotides align to TRBD1. V lost 4 bases and J lost 0; bases outside the gene matches: 19. The CDR3 runs 21 residues. In germline, CDR1 is SGHAT, CDR2 FQDESV (reference sequence). The CDR3 here is CASSSDPYRTGALSSGNTIYF. CDR3 DNA: TGTGCCAGCAGCTCTGACCCGTATCGGACAGGGGCTTTGAGCTCTGGAAACACCATATATTTT.

The chain employs TRBV7-8 and TRBJ1-3; D not resolved. Trimming cost V 1 base and J 8 bases, with 6 bases left between them. Looked up from germline, CDR1 is SGHVS and CDR2 is FQNEAQ. The CDR3 spans 12 residues. The chain's CDR3 is CASSLDLDTIYF. CDR3 nucleotide sequence: TGTGCCAGCAGCTTAGATCTAGACACCATATATTTT.

In this sample, this clonotype turned up many times. A read error may produce the germline difference seen at one junction end. This sequence joins TRBV4-2 and TRBJ2-1; possible D gene TRBD2, 7 bases. Germline V lookup: CDR1 LGHNA, CDR2 YNFKEQ. The CDR3 consists of 15 residues. The CDR3 region is CASSQERGGANGQFF. CDR3 bases: TGTGCCAGCAGCCAAGAGAGGGGGGGGGCAAATGGGCAGTTCTTC.

This clonotype has more than one count but fewer than ten. The CDR3 carries no conserved terminal phenylalanine or tryptophan, so it likely arises from a read error. This chain links TRBV2 with TRBJ1-5; D not resolved. Deletions cut 7 bases from V and 3 bases from J, with 10 bases between. The CDR3 spans 13 residues. Germline CDR1 is SNHLY and CDR2 is FYNNEI. The CDR3 DNA is TGTGCCAGCAAGCCTGGAGTCAATCAGCCCCAGCATCTT. It specifies CASKPGVNQPQHL.

V usage is TRBV20-1 and J usage is TRBJ2-7, with 9 bases aligning to TRBD2. CDR3 length: 15 amino acids. In germline, CDR1 is DFQATT, CDR2 SNEGSKA (reference sequence). V shed 1 base and J 1 base; nucleotides not matched to a gene: 5. CDR3 coding DNA: TGCAGTGCTAGAGTTCCTAGCGGGGTATCCTACGAGCAGTACTTC. Translation: CSARVPSGVSYEQYF.

This chain joins TRBV6-1 and TRBJ1-2; maybe TRBD1 (5 bases). The CDR3 sequence is 12 residues long. V lost 7 bases to trimming and J lost 4 bases, with 10 bases between them. Germline-derived CDR1 and CDR2 are MNHNS and SASEGT. The CDR3 bases are TGTGCCAGCACCCTTAGGGGCTATGGCTACACCTTC. As protein: CASTLRGYGYTF.

This clonotype was seen repeatedly, ten times or more. The V and J genes are TRBV7-9 and TRBJ2-5; D remains ambiguous. CDR3 size: 15 residues. The V gene lost 1 base and the J gene lost 5 bases, with 14 bases spanning the gap. Germline V gene data show CDR1 as SEHNR and CDR2 as FQNEAQ (reference sequence). The CDR3 loop reads CASSLDNGPRETQYF. The CDR3 DNA sequence: TGTGCCAGCAGCTTAGATAACGGGCCAAGGGAGACCCAGTACTTC.

At least ten counts were recorded for this clonotype. V usage is TRBV28 and J usage is TRBJ2-1; D is unclear. The CDR3 runs to 14 residues. The V and J ends lost 3 bases and 7 bases respectively, with 13 bases between them. In germline, CDR1 is MDHEN, CDR2 SYDVKM. Here the CDR3 DNA reads TGTGCCAGCAGTTTTCCCCCCCTGGGGAATGAGCAGTTCTTC. Translating gives CASSFPPLGNEQFF.

In this sample, this clonotype turned up a few times. The chain employs TRBV29-1 and TRBJ1-2; unclear D gene. The CDR3 loop spans 12 amino acids. Per germline, CDR1 SQVTM and CDR2 ANQGSEA. Trimming took 6 bases from V and 0 from J, leaving 8 bases between them. The CDR3 DNA is TGCAGCGTCGGATTGGCTAACTATGGCTACACCTTC. It is translated as CSVGLANYGYTF.

This clonotype was observed many times. A much larger clone sits a single nucleotide away, making a read error possible. The rearrangement uses TRBV10-3 and TRBJ1-4; D possibly corresponds to TRBD1 (6 bases). In germline, CDR1 is ENHRY, CDR2 SYGVKD. The CDR3 covers 14 residues. The CDR3 sequence is CAISEGTGPEKLSF. CDR3 DNA: TGTGCCATCAGTGAGGGTACAGGGCCTGAAAAACTGTCTTTT.

The J gene is TRBJ2-2, the V gene TRBV24-1; the D is unclear. Germline V lookup: CDR1 KGHDR, CDR2 SFDVKD. With 3 bases removed from V and 5 bases from J, the gap between germline ends came to 3 bases. The CDR3 extends over 12 amino acids. In DNA, the CDR3 is TGTGCCACCAGTGATCGGACCGGGGAGCTGTTTTTT. It specifies CATSDRTGELFF.